The 18 T cell receptor beta chains reported below all come from one sample, sequenced in a study of a mutant IDH1 vaccine in newly diagnosed glioma. The antigens for these receptors are not known. The table came from immunoSEQ multiplex PCR; TCRdb's copy has only in-frame clones and leaves some out. The sample includes about 29,000 clones, roughly 90% of them seen just once. Sample time point: week 5, during vaccination. Doses of 300 ug of mutant IDH1 20-mer peptide were given with topical imiquimod. This specimen consisted of peripheral blood mononuclear cells (PBMCs), obtained from a glioma patient whose treatment included an IDH1 peptide vaccine. These TCRs come from a woman aged 35 to 49 with glioma. Some clones in this sample may be carry-over from other donors' samples.

The sample holds a few counts of this clone. The J gene is TRBJ2-7, the V gene TRBV4-2; maybe TRBD1 (7 bases). Per the germline V gene, CDR1 is LGHNA and CDR2 is YNFKEQ. V lost 0 bases to trimming and J lost 3 bases, with 21 bases between them. The CDR3 covers 18 residues. In DNA form, the CDR3 reads TGTGCCAGCAGCCAAGAGGGCGTTGGAGGGACAGCGAACTACGAGCAGTACTTC. Protein sequence: CASSQEGVGGTANYEQYF.

This chain connects TRBV11-2 to TRBJ2-4; D possibly corresponds to TRBD2 (6 bases). Germline V gene lookup returns CDR1 SGHAT and CDR2 FQNNGV. The CDR3 loop spans 13 amino acids. V was cut by 7 bases and J by 7 bases, with 14 bases left in between. CDR3 loop: CASKVSGVNIQYF. In DNA, the CDR3 is TGTGCCAGCAAGGTATCGGGAGTGAACATTCAGTACTTC.

CDR3 sequence reads: CASSDGLSDTQYF. CDR3 DNA sequence: TGCGCCAGCAGCGACGGACTGTCAGATACGCAGTATTTT. V gene TRBV4-3 combines with J gene TRBJ2-3; a possible D gene is TRBD2 (5 bases). The CDR3 extends over 13 amino acids. Germline CDR1 reads LGHNA; CDR2 reads YSLEER. Deletions cut 5 bases from V and 4 bases from J, with 10 bases between.

The chain carries TRBV9 and TRBJ2-1; a possible D gene is TRBD1 (5 bases). This CDR3 has 18 residues. Per germline, CDR1 SGDLS and CDR2 YYNGEE. V was pared by 3 bases and J by 0 bases, with 19 bases between. The CDR3 loop is CASSEALGWGSSYNEQFF. CDR3 DNA: TGTGCCAGCAGCGAGGCCCTCGGTTGGGGCAGCTCCTACAATGAGCAGTTCTTC.

This clone was observed a single time. V is TRBV18 and J is TRBJ1-2; D possibly corresponds to TRBD1 (6 bases). Germline V lookup: CDR1 KGHSH, CDR2 LQKENI. This CDR3 has 15 residues. Trimming left V 3 bases short and J 8 bases short, with 19 bases between. CDR3 DNA sequence: TGTGCCAGCTCACCTCAAGGACAGACCCCTGAGGGCTACACCTTC. Translation gives CASSPQGQTPEGYTF.

The chain is built from TRBV5-6 and TRBJ2-1; D perhaps matches TRBD1 (6 bases). The CDR3 has 12 amino acids. The germline CDR1 and CDR2 sequences are SGHDT and YYEEEE. V lost 5 bases and J 9 bases, leaving 12 bases between the germline ends. The CDR3 region is CASSHDRPEQFF. The CDR3 nucleotides read TGTGCCAGCAGTCACGACAGGCCTGAGCAGTTCTTC. The whole variable domain, filled in from reference TRBV5-6 and TRBJ2-1, reads DAGVTQSPTHLIKTRGQQVTLRCSPKSGHDTVSWYQQALGQGPQFIFQYYEEEERQRGNFPDRFSGHQFPNYSSELNVNALLLGDSALYLCASSHDRPEQFFGPGTRLTVL.

V usage is TRBV12-5 and J usage is TRBJ1-2; D remains unclear. Germline V gene data show CDR1 as LGHNT and CDR2 as FRNRAP. This CDR3 is built from 12 residues. V dropped 6 bases and J dropped 0 bases, with 5 bases sitting between them. The CDR3 coding sequence is TGTGCTAGTGGGGCCTCTAACTATGGCTACACCTTC. Residues: CASGASNYGYTF.

CDR3 bases: TGCAGATCCGGACAGGGCGAGGGCTACACCTTC. Protein product: CRSGQGEGYTF. This chain joins TRBV20-1 and TRBJ1-2, with 8 bases that match TRBD1. The CDR3 spans 11 residues. Germline V gene data show CDR1 as DFQATT and CDR2 as SNEGSKA (reference sequence).

The chain links TRBV19 to TRBJ1-1; 7 bases align to TRBD1. CDR3 size: 15 residues. V lost 2 bases to trimming and J lost 3 bases; unmatched junction nucleotides: 6. From germline, CDR1 is LNHDA and CDR2 SQIVND (reference sequence). CDR3 in amino acids: CASSISRGRDTEAFF. CDR3 in DNA: TGTGCCAGTAGTATATCGAGGGGGCGCGACACTGAAGCTTTCTTT. The entire variable domain, with the rest obtained from reference TRBV19 and TRBJ1-1, is as follows: DGGITQSPKYLFRKEGQNVTLSCEQNLNHDAMYWYRQDPGQGLRLIYYSQIVNDFQKGDIAEGYSVSREKKESFPLTVTSAQKNPTAFYLCASSISRGRDTEAFFGQGTRLTVV.

The gene calls are TRBV7-9 and TRBJ2-5, with 8 bases fitting TRBD1. The V gene end was trimmed by 3 bases and the J gene end by 5 bases; junction bases not matched to a gene: 5. The germline gives CDR1 SEHNR, CDR2 FQNEAQ (reference sequence). The CDR3 consists of 14 residues. The CDR3 DNA reads as TGTGCCAGCAGCTTCCACGACAGGGGTGAGACCCAGTACTTC. Its translation: CASSFHDRGETQYF.

The rearrangement links TRBV9 to TRBJ2-2; D gene unclear. Trimming removed 0 bases at V and 0 bases at J, with 6 bases between. Germline CDR1 reads SGDLS; CDR2 reads YYNGEE. CDR3 size: 15 residues. CDR3 sequence (DNA): TGTGCCAGCAGCGTAGCCGGTTCGAACACCGGGGAGCTGTTTTTT. This translates into CASSVAGSNTGELFF.

V is TRBV6-1 and J is TRBJ1-6; TRBD1 matches 9 bases. CDR3 length: 15 residues. From germline, CDR1 is MNHNS and CDR2 SASEGT. The trim removed 4 bases at V and 9 bases at J, leaving 7 bases unmatched. CDR3 amino acids: CASSAGTGPTSPLHF. The CDR3 bases are TGTGCCAGCAGTGCCGGGACAGGGCCTACTTCACCCCTCCACTTT.

This rearrangement joins TRBV4-3 to TRBJ1-5; maybe TRBD1 (6 bases). V was trimmed by 0 bases and J by 6 bases, leaving 15 bases between them. CDR3 length equals 16 residues. Germline lookup yields CDR1 LGHNA and CDR2 YSLEER. CDR3 amino acids: CASSQDRGSRAQPQHF. The CDR3 DNA reads TGCGCCAGCAGCCAAGATAGGGGGTCCAGGGCTCAGCCCCAGCATTTT.

CDR3: CATSRDGNYGYTF. The CDR3 nucleotides are TGTGCCACCAGCAGAGATGGAAACTATGGCTACACCTTC. The rearrangement links TRBV15 to TRBJ1-2; the D is unclear. There are 13 residues in the CDR3. CDR1 and CDR2 from the germline V gene are LNHNV and YYDKDF (reference sequence). The V gene lost 0 bases and the J gene lost 2 bases, with 4 bases spanning the gap.

The V gene is TRBV4-2, the J gene TRBJ2-7; 8 bases are shared with TRBD2. Per germline, CDR1 LGHNA and CDR2 YNFKEQ. J lost 2 bases, V lost 4 bases, and 4 bases had no gene match. This CDR3 has 14 amino acids. The CDR3 reads CASSPSGGPYEQYF. Written as DNA, the CDR3 is TGTGCCAGCAGCCCATCGGGGGGGCCCTACGAGCAGTACTTC.

The genes are TRBV7-9 and TRBJ2-2; a possible D gene is TRBD1 (5 bases). The CDR3 contains 16 residues. The V end lost 1 base, the J end lost 4 bases, and 13 bases lay between the germline ends. The germline gives CDR1 SEHNR, CDR2 FQNEAQ (reference sequence). The CDR3 loop is CASSLDFQGGTGELFF. CDR3 nucleotide sequence: TGTGCCAGCAGCTTAGATTTCCAGGGCGGCACCGGGGAGCTGTTTTTT.

The sample holds one count of this clone. The chain joins TRBV27 to TRBJ1-5; TRBD1 might be the D (5 bases). Trimming pared 5 bases from V and 3 bases from J, leaving 14 bases between. Germline V CDR1 and CDR2: MNHEY, SMNVEV (reference sequence). The CDR3 sequence is 15 residues long. The CDR3 sequence is CASSRWDGTNQPQHF. The DNA for the CDR3 is TGTGCCAGCAGTCGATGGGACGGCACCAATCAGCCCCAGCATTTT.

The chain links TRBV27 to TRBJ2-3; D is uncertain. This CDR3 is built from 13 residues. V lost 5 bases to trimming and J lost 6 bases, with 12 bases between them. CDR1 and CDR2 from the germline V gene are MNHEY and SMNVEV (reference sequence). Here the CDR3 DNA reads TGTGCCAGCAGTCATGGGAACCCCGATACGCAGTATTTT. Its translation is CASSHGNPDTQYF.